Following are 10 T cell receptor beta chains from one sample sequenced in a study of identical twins. One entry per CDR3 protein results from TCRdb running MiXCR on the 5' RACE reads. The sample has approximately 670,000 distinct CDR3 sequences, roughly 6% seen once. The sequenced sample was naive T cells sorted from blood. These receptors originate from a man aged 18 to 35 in good health.

This clonotype was counted a few times. The gene calls are TRBV18 and TRBJ1-1; the D gene is possibly TRBD1 (5 bases). The CDR3 has 18 amino acids. The V end lost 3 bases, the J end lost 4 bases, and 24 bases lay between the germline ends. Germline-derived CDR1 and CDR2 are KGHSH and LQKENI. In DNA, the CDR3 is TGTGCCAGCTCACCGGAAGGGACCTACGGGGGTGAGAGCACTGAAGCTTTCTTT. Translation gives CASSPEGTYGGESTEAFF.

This clonotype was observed many times. The chain joins TRBV15 to TRBJ2-4; D ambiguous. Germline V gene sequence: CDR1 LNHNV, CDR2 YYDKDF (reference sequence). The CDR3 covers 16 residues. The ends were cut back, 1 base at V and 5 bases at J, with 15 bases in the middle. The CDR3 spells CATSRVIVGPENIQYF. In nucleotides, the CDR3 is TGTGCCACCAGCAGAGTAATAGTAGGCCCTGAAAACATTCAGTACTTC.

This clonotype was seen a few times. The chain uses TRBV20-1 and TRBJ2-5, with 9 bases that match TRBD2. The ends lost 6 bases at V and 2 bases at J; junction bases unmatched: 16. Germline-derived CDR1 and CDR2 are DFQATT and SNEGSKA (reference sequence). CDR3 length: 17 amino acids. The CDR3 DNA reads as TGCAGTGCCGAGTGGGCGGGGGGGTTGGAGGGTCAAGAGACCCAGTACTTC. It yields the protein CSAEWAGGLEGQETQYF.

This clonotype was detected ten times or more. V and J are TRBV28 and TRBJ2-7, with 7 nucleotides matching TRBD2. This CDR3 has 14 amino acids. J was trimmed by 4 bases and V by 6 bases; bases with no gene match: 9. CDR1 and CDR2 (germline): MDHEN, SYDVKM. The CDR3 DNA is TGTGCCAGCAGGGAGACGGGACTACCGTACGAGCAGTACTTC. This translates into CASRETGLPYEQYF.

V and J are TRBV5-1 and TRBJ2-7; D possibly corresponds to TRBD1 (5 bases). The CDR3 loop spans 14 amino acids. Germline V gene lookup returns CDR1 SGHRS and CDR2 YFSETQ. Trimming pared 0 bases from V and 5 bases from J, leaving 12 bases between. CDR3 sequence (DNA): TGCGCCAGCAGCTTGGAGCAGGGTAGCAACGAGCAGTACGTC. It specifies CASSLEQGSNEQYV.

This clonotype was observed a handful of times. The chain uses TRBV7-6 and TRBJ2-5; 8 nucleotides match TRBD2. The V gene's germline CDR1 is SGHVS and CDR2 FNYEAQ. V shed 4 bases and J 5 bases; nucleotides not matched to a gene: 15. CDR3 length: 17 residues. The CDR3 DNA sequence: TGTGCCAGCAGCTCCGGGACTAGTAATATATTAGGGGAGACCCAGTACTTC. This translates into CASSSGTSNILGETQYF.

This clonotype was detected a few times. J is TRBJ2-7 and V is TRBV4-3; D is uncertain. Between the trimmed V and J ends, which lost 0 bases and 0 bases, there was a span of 6 bases. This CDR3 has 14 amino acids. Germline V lookup: CDR1 LGHNA, CDR2 YSLEER. In DNA, the CDR3 is TGCGCCAGCAGCCAAGAATCCGGCTCCTACGAGCAGTACTTC. Encoded protein: CASSQESGSYEQYF.

This clonotype has just a few counts. V usage is TRBV24-1 and J usage is TRBJ2-1, with TRBD1 matching 7 bases. The CDR3 is 14 residues long. CDR1 KGHDR and CDR2 SFDVKD come from the germline V gene. Germline trimming cut 10 bases from V and 5 bases from J; bases unmatched to any gene: 10. The CDR3 here is CATGDWGQNNEQFF. The CDR3 DNA is TGTGCCACGGGTGACTGGGGACAGAACAATGAGCAGTTCTTC.

This sequence joins TRBV27 and TRBJ2-1, with 11 nucleotides matching TRBD2. The V segment lost 6 bases and the J segment 0 bases; nucleotides outside the gene matches: 16. The germline gives CDR1 MNHEY, CDR2 SMNVEV (reference sequence). This CDR3 contains 20 residues. CDR3 region: CASRIMRLAGTESSYNEQFF. The CDR3, as DNA: TGTGCCAGCAGGATCATGCGACTAGCGGGGACAGAGAGCTCCTACAATGAGCAGTTCTTC.

This clonotype was seen more than once but under ten times. The chain employs TRBV2 and TRBJ2-2; 7 bases are a match to TRBD1. The CDR3 is 14 amino acids. V shed 6 bases, J shed 5 bases, and the junction held 6 bases outside the gene matches. CDR1 is SNHLY and CDR2 is FYNNEI in the germline V gene. CDR3: CASSRHRGTGELFF. The CDR3 coding sequence is TGTGCCAGCAGCCGACACAGGGGTACCGGGGAGCTGTTTTTT.